This TCR beta chain stems from a study of blood T cell repertoires in COVID-19. Study-wide background: The samples span acute and convalescent COVID-19 from the United States, Italy and Spain.

V shed 3 bases and J shed 3 bases, with 26 bases lying between them. CDR1 is SGHDN, CDR2 FVKESK, per germline. This CDR3 region has 19 residues. Participants spanned ages about 18 to 89 years and resided in 20 to 25 US areas. In the original analysis: How many nucleated cells were present was estimated from reference gene primer amplification. TCRdb's table, derived via immunoSEQ multiplex PCR, lists solely in-frame clones and lacks some. V, J and clone size derive from that table, while D and trimming were established from the DNA sequence. Altogether about 400,000 clones are present, 88% being singletons, with the ten largest covering 2% to 2.5%.

Sequencing was performed on PBMCs or T cells enriched from blood (not recorded which). This sequence originates from a woman in her 40s with acute COVID-19. The gene calls are TRBV14 and TRBJ1-2; the D is unclear. The CDR3 sequence: CASSQSSYRPSRRDYGYTF. CDR3 bases: TGTGCCAGCAGCCAGTCATCCTATAGGCCTAGCCGCCGAGACTATGGCTACACCTTC.